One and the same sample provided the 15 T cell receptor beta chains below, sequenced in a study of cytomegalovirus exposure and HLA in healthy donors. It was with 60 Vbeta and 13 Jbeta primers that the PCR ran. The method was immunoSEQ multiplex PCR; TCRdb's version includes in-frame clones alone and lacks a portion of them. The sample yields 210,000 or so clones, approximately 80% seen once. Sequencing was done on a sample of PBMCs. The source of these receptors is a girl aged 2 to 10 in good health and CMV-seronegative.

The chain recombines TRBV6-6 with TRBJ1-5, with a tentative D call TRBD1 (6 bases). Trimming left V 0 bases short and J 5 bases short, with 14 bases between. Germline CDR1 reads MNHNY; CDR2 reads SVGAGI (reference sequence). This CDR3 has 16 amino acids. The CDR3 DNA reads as TGTGCCAGCAGTTACTCGATCTCTGCAGGGGATCAGCCCCAGCATTTT. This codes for CASSYSISAGDQPQHF.

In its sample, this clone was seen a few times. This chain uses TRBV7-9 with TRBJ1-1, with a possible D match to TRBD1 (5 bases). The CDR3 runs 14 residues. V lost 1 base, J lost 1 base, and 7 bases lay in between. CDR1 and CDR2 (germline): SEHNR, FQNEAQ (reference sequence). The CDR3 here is CASSLGQTNTEAFF. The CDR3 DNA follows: TGTGCCAGCAGCTTAGGACAGACGAACACTGAAGCTTTCTTT.

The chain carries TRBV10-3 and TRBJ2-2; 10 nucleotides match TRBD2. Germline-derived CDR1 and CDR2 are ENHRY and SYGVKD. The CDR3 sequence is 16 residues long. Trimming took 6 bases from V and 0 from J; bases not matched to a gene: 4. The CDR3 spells CAIREAGGTNTGELFF. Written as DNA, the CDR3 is TGTGCCATCAGGGAAGCGGGAGGGACGAACACCGGGGAGCTGTTTTTT.

The CDR3 loop is CASSFAQGGREAFF. CDR3 nucleotide sequence: TGCGCCAGCAGCTTCGCCCAGGGTGGCCGTGAAGCTTTCTTT. The chain joins TRBV5-1 to TRBJ1-1; possible D gene TRBD1, 5 bases. Germline assignment: CDR1 SGHRS and CDR2 YFSETQ. V shed 2 bases and J shed 7 bases, with 15 bases lying between them. CDR3 size: 14 residues.

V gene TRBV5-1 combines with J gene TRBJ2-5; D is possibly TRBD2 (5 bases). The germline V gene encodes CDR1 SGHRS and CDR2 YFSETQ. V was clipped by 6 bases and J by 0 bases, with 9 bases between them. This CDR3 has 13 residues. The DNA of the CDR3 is TGCGCCAGCAATCCAGCGGACCAAGAGACCCAGTACTTC. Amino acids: CASNPADQETQYF.

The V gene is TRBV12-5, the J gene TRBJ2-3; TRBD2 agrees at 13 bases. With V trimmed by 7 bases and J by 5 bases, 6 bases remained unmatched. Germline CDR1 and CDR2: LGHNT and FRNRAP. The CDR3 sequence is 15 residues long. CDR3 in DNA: TGTGCTAGTGCCGGACTAGCGGGAGTTTTAGATACGCAGTATTTT. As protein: CASAGLAGVLDTQYF.

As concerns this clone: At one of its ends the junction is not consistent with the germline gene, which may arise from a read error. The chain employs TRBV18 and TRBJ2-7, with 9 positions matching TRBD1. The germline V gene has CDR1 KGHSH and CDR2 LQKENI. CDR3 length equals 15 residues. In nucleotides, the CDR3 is TGTGCCAGCTCTCTGACAGGGGGACTCTCCCACGAGCAGTACTTC. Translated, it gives CASSLTGGLSHEQYF.

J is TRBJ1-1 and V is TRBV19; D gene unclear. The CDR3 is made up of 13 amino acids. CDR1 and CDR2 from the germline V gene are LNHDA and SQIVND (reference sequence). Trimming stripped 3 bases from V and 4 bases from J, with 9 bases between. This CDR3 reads CASSIGPGTEAFF. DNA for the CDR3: TGTGCCAGTAGTATTGGTCCCGGCACTGAAGCTTTCTTT.

CDR3 coding DNA: TGTGCCAGTAGTATCAGTCCAGGGGGCTCCTATGGCTACACCTTC. It translates to CASSISPGGSYGYTF. The rearrangement uses TRBV19 and TRBJ1-2, with TRBD1 identical over 8 bases. V lost 3 bases to trimming and J lost 4 bases; unmatched junction nucleotides: 7. This CDR3 region has 15 residues. CDR1 and CDR2 (germline): LNHDA, SQIVND (reference sequence).

CDR3 DNA sequence: TGTGCCAGCAGGCCCCGGGACAGGCAAGTCTACGAGCAGTACTTC. It encodes CASRPRDRQVYEQYF. This chain links TRBV7-2 with TRBJ2-7; TRBD1 aligns across 8 bases. V was clipped by 6 bases and J by 3 bases; unmatched bases: 10. The germline V gene has CDR1 SGHTA and CDR2 FQGNSA. CDR3 size: 15 residues.

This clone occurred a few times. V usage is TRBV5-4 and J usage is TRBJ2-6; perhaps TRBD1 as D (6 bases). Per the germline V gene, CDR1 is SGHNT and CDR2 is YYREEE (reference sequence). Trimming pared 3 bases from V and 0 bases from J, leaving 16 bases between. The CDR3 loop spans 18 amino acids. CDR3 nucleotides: TGTGCCAGCAGCTCCTACAGGGTGAGAGGCTCTGGGGCCAACGTCCTGACTTTC. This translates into CASSSYRVRGSGANVLTF. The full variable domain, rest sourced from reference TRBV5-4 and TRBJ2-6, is ETGVTQSPTHLIKTRGQQVTLRCSSQSGHNTVSWYQQALGQGPQFIFQYYREEENGRGNFPPRFSGLQFPNYSSELNVNALELDDSALYLCASSSYRVRGSGANVLTFGAGSRLTVL.

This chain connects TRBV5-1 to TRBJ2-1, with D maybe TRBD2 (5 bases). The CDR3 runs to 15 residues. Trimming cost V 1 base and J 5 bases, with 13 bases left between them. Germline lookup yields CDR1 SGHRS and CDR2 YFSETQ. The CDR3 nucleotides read TGCGCCAGCAGCTTGAAGGTAGCGAGTGACAATGAGCAGTTCTTC. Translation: CASSLKVASDNEQFF. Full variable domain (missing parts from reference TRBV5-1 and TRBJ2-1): KAGVTQTPRYLIKTRGQQVTLSCSPISGHRSVSWYQQTPGQGLQFLFEYFSETQRNKGNFPGRFSGRQFSNSRSEMNVSTLELGDSALYLCASSLKVASDNEQFFGPGTRLTVL.

CDR3 DNA sequence: TGTGCCAGCAGTGAATCTCCAGGGAACTATGGCTACACCTTC. Protein product: CASSESPGNYGYTF. The rearrangement joins TRBV2 to TRBJ1-2; D possibly corresponds to TRBD1 (5 bases). The CDR3 spans 14 residues. Germline V gene data show CDR1 as SNHLY and CDR2 as FYNNEI. The V end was cut by 2 bases, the J end by 2 bases, with 9 bases between. The whole variable domain, filled in from reference TRBV2 and TRBJ1-2, reads EPEVTQTPSHQVTQMGQEVILRCVPISNHLYFYWYRQILGQKVEFLVSFYNNEISEKSEIFDDQFSVERPDGSNFTLKIRSTKLEDSAMYFCASSESPGNYGYTFGSGTRLTVV.

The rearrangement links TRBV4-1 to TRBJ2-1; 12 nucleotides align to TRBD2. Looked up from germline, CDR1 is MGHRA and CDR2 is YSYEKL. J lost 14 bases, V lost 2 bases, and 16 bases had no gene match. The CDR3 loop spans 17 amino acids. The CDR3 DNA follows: TGCGCCAGCAGCCAAACCCTTACTAGCGGGGGGCCCATTCCAGAGTTCTTC. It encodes CASSQTLTSGGPIPEFF.

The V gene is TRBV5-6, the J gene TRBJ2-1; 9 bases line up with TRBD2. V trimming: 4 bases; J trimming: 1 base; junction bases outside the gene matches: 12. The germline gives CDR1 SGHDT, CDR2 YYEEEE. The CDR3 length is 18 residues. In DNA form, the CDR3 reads TGTGCCAGCAGCCCGTGGGTAGCGGGAGATCAATCCTACAATGAGCAGTTCTTC. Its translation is CASSPWVAGDQSYNEQFF.